This section outlines one T cell receptor beta chain sequence together with its context. The sample belongs to a study of blood T cell repertoires in COVID-19. Study as a whole: The study drew acute and convalescent COVID-19 samples from the United States, Italy and Spain. The cDNA or gDNA used as material had been derived from T cells, B-cell-depleted T cells, or PBMCs.

Per the authors' pipeline: The assay estimated nucleated cells by amplifying reference gene primers. Here immunoSEQ multiplex PCR was the method, and the copy in TCRdb shows in-frame clones only, minus some. V and J calls and clone size follow that table, whereas D and trimming were derived from the DNA. Of about 31,000 clones listed, about 90% are singletons. The specimen was peripheral blood. The TCR was taken from a human donor in a cohort sampled during active COVID-19.

The CDR3 DNA reads TGTGCCAGCAGCACTCAGAGGCAGCCCCAGCATTTT. It encodes CASSTQRQPQHF. The rearrangement uses TRBV6-6 and TRBJ1-5; D call uncertain. V gave up 6 bases and J gave up 7 bases, with 10 bases separating them. The CDR3 is 12 residues long. Germline CDR1 reads MNHNY; CDR2 reads SVGAGI (reference sequence).